The present T cell receptor beta chain was sequenced within a study of OX40 agonist ivuxolimab in advanced cancers. Assay used: immunoSEQ multiplex PCR; TCRdb lists only in-frame clones, some missing. The sample lists about 64,000 clones; over 65% were seen once. There are 16 residues in the CDR3. The receptor was derived from an adult with an advanced solid tumor such as melanoma, head and neck, liver or kidney cancer. The sequenced sample was CD4+ or CD8+ T cells sorted from blood, obtained in a trial of the OX40 agonist ivuxolimab. This chain connects TRBV21-1 to TRBJ1-2. TRBV21-1 is termed a pseudogene. CDR3 region: CARPSNPPYISYGYTF. The CDR3, as DNA: TGTGCCAGACCTAGCAACCCCCCTTACATAAGCTATGGCTACACCTTC.